Following are 18 T cell receptor beta chains from one sample sequenced in a study of PD-1 blockade in classical Hodgkin lymphoma. Time point given: cycle 4 day 1 (C4D1), after 6 weeks of nivolumab. All patients relapsed after autologous stem cell transplantation, and brentuximab vedotin exposure varied. TCRdb's table, derived via immunoSEQ multiplex PCR, lists solely in-frame clones and lacks some. The data contain tens of thousands of clones, about 90% of them singletons. The source material was peripheral blood mononuclear cells (PBMCs), sampled before the fourth cycle of nivolumab. These receptors all stem from a human donor with classical Hodgkin lymphoma.

This chain connects TRBV6-4 to TRBJ2-3, with 11 bases that match TRBD2. With V trimmed by 6 bases and J by 5 bases, 4 bases remained unmatched. The CDR3 runs 14 residues. The germline CDR1 and CDR2 sequences are MRHNA and SNTAGT. The CDR3 sequence is CASRVLAGVDTQYF. CDR3 bases: TGTGCCAGCAGGGTACTAGCGGGAGTAGATACGCAGTATTTT.

The chain links TRBV19 to TRBJ2-7; 7 bases map to TRBD2. V shed 3 bases and J 2 bases; nucleotides not matched to a gene: 4. There are 14 residues in the CDR3. Germline CDR1 and CDR2: LNHDA and SQIVND (reference sequence). CDR3 protein: CASSIGGGAYEQYF. For the CDR3, the DNA is TGTGCCAGTAGTATCGGCGGGGGAGCCTACGAGCAGTACTTC.

The rearrangement links TRBV9 to TRBJ1-5, with D possibly TRBD1 on 5 matching bases. Germline V CDR1 and CDR2: SGDLS, YYNGEE. V was cut by 3 bases and J by 1 base, with 11 bases left in between. The CDR3 length is 15 residues. The CDR3 region has the DNA TGTGCCAGCAGCGAGGATGGGGACAGCAATCAGCCCCAGCATTTT. Residues: CASSEDGDSNQPQHF. Filled out from reference TRBV9 and TRBJ1-5, the complete variable domain reads DSGVTQTPKHLITATGQRVTLRCSPRSGDLSVYWYQQSLDQGLQFLIQYYNGEERAKGNILERFSAQQFPDLHSELNLSSLELGDSALYFCASSEDGDSNQPQHFGDGTRLSIL.

This rearrangement joins TRBV4-1 to TRBJ1-1; no firm D call. CDR1 and CDR2 (germline): MGHRA, YSYEKL. The ends were cut back, 6 bases at V and 1 base at J, with 15 bases in the middle. This CDR3 has 15 amino acids. The CDR3 here is CASSQRRARNTEAFF. As DNA, the CDR3 is TGCGCCAGCAGTCAGAGGAGGGCGCGGAACACTGAAGCTTTCTTT.

The chain carries TRBV19 and TRBJ2-1; unclear D gene. The V end was cut by 5 bases, the J end by 0 bases, with 11 bases between. Germline CDR1 reads LNHDA; CDR2 reads SQIVND (reference sequence). The CDR3 loop spans 15 amino acids. CDR3 residues: CASSPSTSSYNEQFF. CDR3 coding DNA: TGTGCCAGTAGTCCCTCCACAAGCTCCTACAATGAGCAGTTCTTC.

This chain connects TRBV11-2 to TRBJ2-7; D is unresolved. Germline loops: CDR1 SGHAT, CDR2 FQNNGV. Trimming shortened V by 4 bases and J by 0 bases, and 22 bases separated the two germline ends. The CDR3 has 18 residues. CDR3 residues: CASSSVPLMRAGSYEQYF. Written as DNA, the CDR3 is TGTGCCAGCAGCTCAGTCCCCCTTATGCGAGCTGGCTCCTACGAGCAGTACTTC.

The gene calls are TRBV11-3 and TRBJ2-5; D might be TRBD1 (5 bases). Per germline, CDR1 SGHNT and CDR2 YENEEA. V was trimmed by 1 base and J by 5 bases, leaving 11 bases between them. The CDR3 totals 14 residues. DNA for the CDR3: TGTGCCAGCAGCTTAGGGTCGAAGGGGGAGACCCAGTACTTC. Translation: CASSLGSKGETQYF.

The rearrangement joins TRBV4-1 to TRBJ2-7, with TRBD1 matching over 8 bases. The CDR3 loop spans 21 amino acids. J gave up 1 base and V 2 bases, and 22 bases lay outside the gene matches. CDR1 MGHRA and CDR2 YSYEKL come from the germline V gene. The CDR3 protein is CASSQTLPGQGPHGRSYEQYF. CDR3 in DNA: TGCGCCAGCAGCCAAACCCTCCCCGGACAGGGCCCTCATGGCCGGTCCTACGAGCAGTACTTC.

The rearrangement links TRBV6-5 to TRBJ2-2; D might be TRBD2 (6 bases). The CDR3 spans 16 residues. From germline, CDR1 is MNHEY and CDR2 SVGAGI. The V and J ends lost 0 bases and 3 bases respectively, with 11 bases between them. The CDR3 spells CASSYSQAGYTGELFF. The DNA of the CDR3 is TGTGCCAGCAGTTACTCGCAAGCGGGTTACACCGGGGAGCTGTTTTTT.

The rearrangement uses TRBV5-3 and TRBJ1-2, with D possibly TRBD1 on 6 matching bases. TRBV5-3 is marked as an open reading frame, function uncertain. The V end lost 1 base, the J end lost 9 bases, and 19 bases lay between the germline ends. The CDR3 covers 15 residues. CDR3 loop: CARSLRQDGPLCYTF. The DNA for the CDR3 is TGTGCCAGAAGCTTGAGACAGGACGGTCCCTTGTGCTACACCTTC.

This clone was detected once. This CDR3 reads CASSLGVSQHEQFF. The CDR3 DNA follows: TGTGCCAGCAGTCTGGGAGTTTCCCAGCATGAGCAGTTCTTC. The V call is TRBV28, the J call TRBJ2-1; TRBD2 is a possible D gene (5 bases). V lost 5 bases to trimming and J lost 8 bases, with 16 bases between them. The CDR3 sequence is 14 residues long. Per the germline V gene, CDR1 is MDHEN and CDR2 is SYDVKM.

The J gene is TRBJ2-7, the V gene TRBV28, with D unresolved. The germline CDR1 and CDR2 sequences are MDHEN and SYDVKM. The CDR3 consists of 12 residues. The V end lost 2 bases, the J end lost 3 bases, and 5 bases lay between the germline ends. This CDR3 is CASSLPFYEQYF. The CDR3 DNA reads TGTGCCAGCAGTTTACCTTTCTACGAGCAGTACTTC.

The chain couples TRBV29-1 to TRBJ2-3; TRBD2 aligns across 11 bases. Germline values: CDR1 SQVTM, CDR2 ANQGSEA. The CDR3 has 16 residues. With 6 bases clipped from V and 6 bases from J, the junction kept 14 bases outside the gene matches. CDR3 protein: CSVPGTSGAKGDTQYF. CDR3 nucleotides: TGCAGCGTGCCCGGGACTAGCGGCGCGAAGGGGGATACGCAGTATTTT.

The CDR3 DNA reads as TGTGCCAGCAGACGTCTGGGCGGAGGTGAGCAGTTCTTC. Translated, it gives CASRRLGGGEQFF. The chain combines TRBV6-5 with TRBJ2-1, with a weak D call TRBD2 (5 bases). Trimming took off 6 bases at V and 9 bases at J, with 15 bases between the two ends. The germline CDR1 and CDR2 sequences are MNHEY and SVGAGI. This CDR3 region has 13 residues.

The V and J genes are TRBV28 and TRBJ2-7; 8 positions agree with TRBD1. The CDR3 is 13 amino acids. V lost 8 bases to trimming and J lost 3 bases; unmatched junction nucleotides: 6. Germline lookup yields CDR1 MDHEN and CDR2 SYDVKM. CDR3 amino acids: CASGTGGIYEQYF. DNA of the CDR3: TGTGCCAGCGGTACAGGGGGGATCTACGAGCAGTACTTC.

This rearrangement joins TRBV5-1 to TRBJ2-7; TRBD1 matches 9 bases. With 2 bases clipped from V and 5 bases from J, the junction kept 8 bases outside the gene matches. Germline CDR1 SGHRS, CDR2 YFSETQ. The CDR3 totals 15 residues. In DNA, the CDR3 is TGCGCCAGCAGCTTAACGGGACAGGGCTTCGACGAGCAGTACTTC. Translating it yields CASSLTGQGFDEQYF.

The J gene is TRBJ1-2, the V gene TRBV15; D may be TRBD1 (6 bases). Germline CDR1 reads LNHNV; CDR2 reads YYDKDF (reference sequence). The V end was cut by 4 bases, the J end by 0 bases, with 15 bases between. This CDR3 has 16 residues. CDR3 sequence (DNA): TGTGCCACCAGCAAAACAGGGTTAGTGGCTAACTATGGCTACACCTTC. It specifies CATSKTGLVANYGYTF.

This clone was counted once. The chain couples TRBV19 to TRBJ1-4; no reliable D call. CDR3 length: 14 residues. Deletions cut 3 bases from V and 4 bases from J, with 9 bases between. CDR1 is LNHDA and CDR2 is SQIVND in the germline V gene (reference sequence). DNA of the CDR3: TGTGCCAGTAGTATTTATGCGAGTAATGAAAAACTGTTTTTT. It encodes CASSIYASNEKLFF.